This TCR beta chain appears in the sequencing data of a study of shared clonotypes between healthy human individuals. The overall study: The cohort had a couple of women and a few men, ages 18 to 49. Study-wide points: Sampling covered nothing but blood. Tissue TCR repertoires likely differ from those found in blood. Non-shared clonotypes had lower generation probabilities than clonotypes shared by all four sorted-subset donors. Memory subsets generally showed smaller estimated richness than naive subsets did.

As for this clone: Antigen: not known.

CD45RO-negative CD8 cells positively selected for CCR7 made up the naive population, which excluded terminally differentiated effector memory CD45RA+ cells. Here immunoSEQ multiplex PCR was the method, and the copy in TCRdb shows in-frame clones only, minus some. The sample lists millions of clones, approximately 94% occurring once. The V and J ends lost 3 bases and 2 bases respectively, with 11 bases between them. This CDR3 has 14 amino acids. The germline V gene has CDR1 MNHEY and CDR2 SMNVEV (reference sequence). The sample comprised naive CD8+ T cells sorted from blood. This sequence originates from a man aged 18 to 29 in good health. V usage is TRBV27 and J usage is TRBJ2-7; D may be TRBD2 (5 bases). This chain's CDR3 is CASSFKRGTYEQYF. The DNA for the CDR3 is TGTGCCAGCAGTTTTAAACGGGGTACCTACGAGCAGTACTTC.